A single sample gave rise to the 21 T cell receptor beta chains below, sequenced in a study of T cells in narcolepsy. Generated by immunoSEQ multiplex PCR, the TCRdb table keeps only in-frame clones and is missing some. The sample contains 10,000 to 12,000 clones, roughly three quarters of which appear only once. The sequencing sample was made of CD45RA- memory CD8+ T cells from PBMCs. Every receptor here comes from a human donor with narcolepsy.

The V and J genes are TRBV6-6 and TRBJ2-7; perhaps TRBD2 as D (6 bases). V was shortened by 6 bases and J by 2 bases, with 17 bases between the two germline ends. The CDR3 is made up of 15 amino acids. Germline CDR1 and CDR2: MNHNY and SVGAGI (reference sequence). The CDR3 loop reads CASRKRDSITYEQYF. The CDR3 bases are TGTGCCAGCAGAAAGAGGGACTCCATTACCTACGAGCAGTACTTC.

Concerning this clone itself: Other DNA sequences of this sample code for an identical CDR3. The chain couples TRBV7-2 to TRBJ1-3; no reliable D call. CDR3 length equals 15 residues. V lost 1 base, J lost 0 bases, and 7 bases lay in between. Looked up from germline, CDR1 is SGHTA and CDR2 is FQGNSA. The CDR3 nucleotides are TGTGCCAGCAGCTTAGATTTGTCCTCTGGAAACACCATATATTTT. Amino acids: CASSLDLSSGNTIYF.

CDR3 sequence: CASSPLPTVMVLYNEQFF. CDR3 in DNA: TGTGCCAGCAGCCCCCTCCCGACTGTGATGGTCCTCTACAATGAGCAGTTCTTC. The chain employs TRBV28 and TRBJ2-1, with D unclear. Deletions cut 6 bases from V and 3 bases from J, with 24 bases between. The germline V gene has CDR1 MDHEN and CDR2 SYDVKM. This CDR3 contains 18 residues.

V is TRBV7-2 and J is TRBJ2-3; D is unresolved. The V gene's germline CDR1 is SGHTA and CDR2 FQGNSA. V shed 7 bases and J shed 4 bases, with 0 bases lying between them. CDR3 length: 9 residues. The DNA of the CDR3 is TGTGCCAGCACAGATACGCAGTATTTT. This codes for CASTDTQYF.

The chain joins TRBV10-3 to TRBJ2-3; 8 bases fit TRBD2. The CDR3 sequence is 21 residues long. Trimming removed 4 bases from V and 5 bases from J; junction bases left unmatched: 26. Germline loops: CDR1 ENHRY, CDR2 SYGVKD. The DNA for the CDR3 is TGTGCCATCAGTGTTCTGGGGGGGGGACTAGGTTACCCCCGCCCCCTAGATACGCAGTATTTT. It codes for CAISVLGGGLGYPRPLDTQYF.

This chain connects TRBV6-1 to TRBJ1-1; maybe TRBD1 (5 bases). The germline V gene has CDR1 MNHNS and CDR2 SASEGT. V shed 11 bases and J shed 1 base, with 8 bases lying between them. The CDR3 consists of 11 residues. CDR3 residues: CAQGENTEAFF. As DNA, the CDR3 is TGTGCCCAAGGGGAGAACACTGAAGCTTTCTTT.

The V gene is TRBV11-2, the J gene TRBJ2-1, with 13 bases fitting TRBD2. This CDR3 contains 15 residues. V shed 5 bases and J 4 bases; nucleotides not matched to a gene: 2. The germline gives CDR1 SGHAT, CDR2 FQNNGV. This CDR3 reads CASSATSGGYNEQFF. The CDR3, as DNA: TGTGCCAGCAGCGCGACTAGCGGGGGGTACAATGAGCAGTTCTTC.

This clone came up a few times. The chain is built from TRBV7-3 and TRBJ1-6, with D possibly TRBD1 on 5 matching bases. Looked up from germline, CDR1 is SGHTA and CDR2 is FQGTGA. The CDR3 has 15 residues. Trimming removed 2 bases at V and 1 base at J, with 6 bases between. CDR3 DNA: TGTGCCAGCAGCTTAGAGGGGTCCTATAATTCACCCCTCCACTTT. The encoded protein is CASSLEGSYNSPLHF.

This sequence joins TRBV6-6 and TRBJ1-1; no clear D gene. The CDR3 length is 16 residues. The V gene lost 0 bases and the J gene lost 1 base, with 12 bases spanning the gap. CDR1 is MNHNY, CDR2 SVGAGI, per germline (reference sequence). The CDR3 reads CASSYSRDAGNTEAFF. The CDR3 nucleotides are TGTGCCAGCAGTTACTCTAGGGATGCGGGGAACACTGAAGCTTTCTTT.

The table lists this clone with a count of one. The chain is built from TRBV10-3 and TRBJ2-2; the D gene is possibly TRBD2 (8 bases). With 7 bases removed from V and 5 bases from J, the gap between germline ends came to 17 bases. This CDR3 comprises 15 residues. CDR1 is ENHRY, CDR2 SYGVKD, per germline. CDR3 sequence reads: CAITQGGLVTGELFF. CDR3 nucleotides: TGTGCCATCACCCAGGGGGGACTAGTAACCGGGGAGCTGTTTTTT.

This chain joins TRBV13 and TRBJ2-7; 8 nucleotides match TRBD2. Germline V gene sequence: CDR1 PRHDT, CDR2 FYEKMQ (reference sequence). CDR3 length equals 15 residues. Trimming at V came to 5 bases and at J to 2 bases, leaving 8 bases not matched to a gene. The CDR3 spells CASSSMGLGAYEQYF. The CDR3 nucleotides are TGTGCCAGCAGCAGTATGGGACTAGGGGCCTACGAGCAGTACTTC.

J is TRBJ2-1 and V is TRBV6-4; TRBD2 matches 9 bases. The CDR3 covers 15 residues. Losses at the gene ends were 0 bases for V and 8 bases for J; bases not matched to a gene: 5. Germline values: CDR1 MRHNA, CDR2 SNTAGT. Here the CDR3 reads CASSDSAGGPDEQFF. CDR3 bases: TGTGCCAGCAGTGACTCGGCGGGAGGGCCGGATGAGCAGTTCTTC.

The CDR3 bases are TGTGCCAGCAGTGAAGCAGGGGGCTGGGAGACCCAGTACTTC. This codes for CASSEAGGWETQYF. V gene TRBV6-1 combines with J gene TRBJ2-5, with 7 nucleotides matching TRBD1. V dropped 0 bases and J dropped 5; count of bases not matched to a gene: 3. Looked up from germline, CDR1 is MNHNS and CDR2 is SASEGT. This CDR3 contains 14 residues.

This clone was recorded only once. The chain links TRBV4-3 to TRBJ2-1, with TRBD2 matching over 8 bases. This CDR3 has 16 residues. Germline V CDR1 and CDR2: LGHNA, YSLEER. J lost 8 bases, V lost 1 base, and 10 bases had no gene match. CDR3 sequence (DNA): TGCGCCAGCAGCCAAGTGGGGACTAGTATATGGGATGAGCAGTTCTTC. Encoded protein: CASSQVGTSIWDEQFF.

The V gene is TRBV4-2, the J gene TRBJ1-1; maybe TRBD1 (5 bases). The CDR3 length is 11 residues. Germline V CDR1 and CDR2: LGHNA, YNFKEQ. Trimming cost V 5 bases and J 11 bases, with 12 bases left between them. CDR3 loop: CASSGGQGAFF. The DNA for the CDR3 is TGTGCCAGCAGCGGCGGACAAGGCGCTTTCTTT.

The chain joins TRBV7-6 to TRBJ2-7; 8 nucleotides line up with TRBD1. V gave up 5 bases and J gave up 2 bases; unmatched junction bases: 11. CDR3 length equals 16 residues. Germline CDR1 is SGHVS and CDR2 is FNYEAQ. CDR3 residues: CASSLSNRGVPYEQYF. The CDR3 nucleotides read TGTGCCAGCAGCCTTTCGAACAGGGGGGTGCCCTACGAGCAGTACTTC.

The CDR3 nucleotides read TGTGCCAGCAGCCTAGGGCAGGGCGATCAGCCCCAGCATTTT. Amino acid sequence: CASSLGQGDQPQHF. This chain links TRBV5-6 with TRBJ1-5, with a possible D match to TRBD1 (5 bases). CDR1 and CDR2 (germline): SGHDT, YYEEEE. Trimming shortened V by 4 bases and J by 5 bases, and 13 bases separated the two germline ends. The CDR3 spans 14 residues.

This clone has only one observation. An end of the junction does not agree with germline; a read error may underlie this. The chain links TRBV11-3 to TRBJ1-6; D possibly corresponds to TRBD1 (6 bases). Looked up from germline, CDR1 is SGHNT and CDR2 is YENEEA. This CDR3 is 12 amino acids long. The CDR3 region is CASSSPGQPLNF. DNA of the CDR3: TGTGCCAGCAGCTCCCCCGGACAGCCCCTTAACTTT.

This clone came up a few times. CDR3: CASSQAGGGYQETQYF. CDR3 nucleotides: TGTGCCAGCAGCCAAGCCGGGGGAGGGTACCAAGAGACCCAGTACTTC. The chain has TRBV4-2 and TRBJ2-5; 7 bases are a match to TRBD2. CDR1 and CDR2 (germline): LGHNA, YNFKEQ. The ends lost 1 base at V and 0 bases at J; junction bases unmatched: 5. This CDR3 has 16 amino acids.

This sequence joins TRBV5-6 and TRBJ1-1; 8 nucleotides match TRBD1. Looked up from germline, CDR1 is SGHDT and CDR2 is YYEEEE. The V gene end was trimmed by 2 bases and the J gene end by 8 bases; junction bases not matched to a gene: 2. This CDR3 has 12 amino acids. The CDR3 protein is CASSFGDREAFF. CDR3 in DNA: TGTGCCAGCAGCTTTGGGGACAGGGAAGCTTTCTTT.

The chain is built from TRBV10-3 and TRBJ2-7; tentatively, D is TRBD1 or TRBD2 (5 bases each). V lost 4 bases to trimming and J lost 4 bases, with 14 bases between them. The CDR3 covers 14 residues. Germline V CDR1 and CDR2: ENHRY, SYGVKD. The CDR3, as DNA: TGTGCCATCAGTGGACTGGGACGCCTATACGAGCAGTACTTC. Its translation is CAISGLGRLYEQYF.